This T cell receptor (beta chain) comes out of a study of cytomegalovirus exposure and HLA in healthy donors (dated by TCRdb to the late 2010s). Regarding the research as a whole: According to an earlier analysis of 550 to 700 of the donors, about 179 million T cells yielded roughly 110 million unique TCR beta sequences and around 300 Gb of sequence data. An early release covering 550 to 700 HLA-typed donors comprised about 300 gigabases of sequencing data and around 80 million unique TCR sequences. The genetic ancestry cluster associated with self-reported Caucasian donors included over 65% of the approximately 430 genotyped donors. The study aimed to test whether cataloging public T cell receptors could reveal signatures of past pathogen exposure. The study used immunosequencing to profile the T cell repertoires of some 600 subjects and linked those repertoires to cytomegalovirus serostatus. Besides the first cohort of more than 650 subjects, a separate validation cohort made up of 120 different subjects was used. To predict cytomegalovirus infection status, the study brought together high-throughput TCR immunosequencing, statistical association of individual TCRs with disease status, and machine learning. To study patterns of TCR occurrence, a later analysis re-analyzed previously published TCR beta repertoires from under 750 donors and added high-resolution HLA genotyping. In the later analysis, no new phenotypic data were used to find candidate immune exposures; instead, reliance was placed on TCR beta sequences and their occurrence across donors. An earlier analysis of approximately 580 of the donors used high-throughput TCR beta sequencing to judge whether each TCR beta V gene segment behaved as functional or pseudogenic. Donor age, sex, ethnicity and CMV serostatus were compiled together with the repertoire data. A later genetic analysis used genome-wide SNP genotypes for about three fifths of the 666 donors, treating that subset as a discovery cohort. Every discovery cohort repertoire had been produced on one sequencing platform. Class I and class II HLA loci were covered by the typing at four-digit resolution. Typing coverage varied by locus: 629-630 donors for A, B, C, DRB1 and DQB1; approximately 520 for DQA1; 606 for DPA1; roughly 450 for DPB1. Five DR-DQ haplotypes were handled as single units for association and clustering because linkage in the cohort was strong. Across around 400 genotyped donors of the cohort, an average of 235,054 unique TCR beta nucleotide sequences per donor were sequenced, and roughly 20% of those sequences were non-productive. The investigation overall reported the following: Some IMGT-functional V segments, including TRBV6-2 and TRBV6-3, could not be distinguished by the 87-base-pair reads and were therefore excluded. For the cohort, immune exposure information was limited to CMV serostatus. Most CMV-associated TCR beta chains appeared to be HLA-restricted in a later analysis, and the HLA associations seemed to be driven largely by CMV exposure. In both the original and validation cohorts, the classifier was reported to diagnose cytomegalovirus status with high specificity and sensitivity. In a later analysis, the rate of TCR association differed among HLA loci, with DRB1 alleles having the most associated TCRs and HLA-C alleles having the fewest. Because HLA typing was missing for some donors at each locus, association tests included only the typed subset. A group of highly shared sequence variants was considered likely to be a technical artifact of the sequencing pipeline. At a false discovery rate of 0.05, a later analysis linked approximately 18,000 TCR beta sequences to specific HLA alleles. According to a later genetic analysis, donors in an Asian-associated ancestry cluster had fewer N-insertions in productive TCRs than the roughly 700-donor mean. Presence/absence analyses assumed roughly uniform sequencing depth across donors, an assumption that may not hold. When HLA alleles, especially DR and DQ, strongly co-occurred, attributing TCR associations to individual alleles was difficult. The cohort was sequenced for TCR beta chains only, and without alpha or paired-chain data the features that could be detected were limited. Correlated functional status among segregating V segments might be attributable to linkage disequilibrium, but an unknown experimental factor could not be ruled out. According to the authors, the approach could potentially be generalized to other disease states and immunological phenotypes. Compared with equally common non-associated chains, HLA-associated TCR beta chains in a later analysis were more clonally expanded and had lower generation probabilities. Most TCR sequences were observed very rarely across donors, whereas some public TCRs were present in many individuals. According to a later analysis, parvovirus B19, influenza, CMV and Epstein-Barr virus appeared linked to several top co-occurrence clusters. V-gene and J-gene trimming of TCR beta chains was associated with a missense DCLRE1C variant in a later genetic analysis, and the association was replicated in an independent cohort. In an earlier analysis of some 500 of the donors, most TCR beta V segments were observed in productive rearrangements about 90% or about 30% of the time, broadly matching IMGT annotations. A further reported finding was that TCR beta sequences accurately predicted the HLA-A and HLA-B alleles for most subjects in the first cohort. Because counts were too low, roughly 17 rarely observed V segments, including chromosome 9 orphons, were left out of the earlier analysis of approximately 500 of the donors. A few of the identified cytomegalovirus-associated TCR beta chains were confirmed in vitro to be specific for cytomegalovirus antigens. The study gave a list of around 170 TCR beta chains associated with cytomegalovirus.

Libraries were constructed by the immunoSEQ multiplex PCR assay. A mixture of 60 forward primers for TCR Vbeta segments and 13 reverse primers for TCR Jbeta segments was used in the multiplex PCR. The CDR3 region of rearranged TCR beta genes was amplified from genomic DNA with a multiplex PCR assay. The Illumina HiSeq System was used to sequence the amplified TCR beta libraries as 87-base-pair reads. In the authors' own workflow: In a later analysis, tens of millions of unique TCR beta chains were counted across the 690 or so repertoires, and around 11 million of these chains were shared by at least two donors. To remove PCR and sequencing errors, raw reads were error-corrected and collapsed into unique sequences using a nearest-neighbor algorithm that merged closely related sequences. To assign V, D and J gene segments, CDR3 sequences were aligned to IMGT reference sequences. For a sequence to be retained, at least a six-nucleotide match to both a V gene segment and a J gene segment was required. A rearrangement counted as productive if the CDR3 had no stop codons and remained in frame with V and J, and every other rearrangement counted as non-productive. CDR3 was defined according to IMGT convention as the region running from the second conserved V-encoded cysteine to the conserved J-encoded phenylalanine. Sequences without an unambiguous match to a single V gene segment were excluded from the earlier analysis of a few hundred of the donors. In an earlier analysis of 587 of the donors, V segments were called functional above 56.7% productive rearrangements and were called segregating when the between-donor standard deviation exceeded 5%. A statistical classification framework was built for diagnosing cytomegalovirus status from the catalog of TCR beta chain sequences. In a later analysis, TCR nucleotide sequences were compared against IMGT/GENE-DB human TR gene sequences so that V and J genes could be assigned. A later analysis assigned CDR3 sequences and most-parsimonious VDJ recombination scenarios with the TCRdist pipeline. A later analysis defined each TCR beta chain by its CDR3 amino acid sequence plus V-gene family, and excluded reads lacking a unique V-gene family. To address suspected cross-contamination and a sequencing artifact, a later analysis removed around 590 highly shared, low-generation-probability nucleotide sequences. For each public chain, a later analysis derived a clonal expansion index from normalized ranks of inferred template counts within each repertoire. Generation probabilities in a later analysis came from a VDJ recombination model fitted to out-of-frame rearrangements, and those results were checked against IGoR. Hypergeometric tests were used in a later analysis to score TCR-TCR, TCR-HLA and TCR-CMV co-occurrence, with a repertoire-size bias correction applied to the TCR pairs. A later analysis estimated false discovery rates by permuting HLA or CMV assignments 20 times. In a later analysis, co-occurring TCRs were grouped using DBSCAN, and TCRdist sequence similarity was added for clustering within HLA-allele-positive subsets. Co-occurrence clustering excluded repertoires with fewer than 30,000 or more than 120,000 public chains, plus five with anomalous nucleotide sharing. TCRdb's version of the immuneACCESS table is confined to in-frame rearrangements and falls short of the full clone set. An unresolved V gene accounts for under half of the shortfall where checked; the remainder is of unknown origin. V and J calls and clone size are copied from that table; D and trimming were computed from the DNA. The sample has over 40,000 clones on record. The leading ten clones occupy under 8% of the sample.

Comment on this clone: Which antigen it targets is not known.

As encoded in the germline V gene, CDR1 is SGDLS while CDR2 is YYNGEE. From the cysteine up to the phenylalanine, the CDR3 has a length of 16 residues. The retained sequence is limited to the CDR3, 48 bases, with the frame set at the first base. Germline trimming: 4 bases from V, 0 bases from J; junction bases outside gene matches: 5. The cohort consisted of 600 or so healthy bone marrow donors. At the time of sampling, every cohort member was nominally healthy, though immune exposures that went unrecorded were likely present. The donor was CMV seronegative and was included in the group of approximately 350 seronegative cohort members. Every donor gave a peripheral blood sample, and the peripheral blood mononuclear cells from that sample were used for TCR beta sequencing. The Qiagen DNeasy Blood Extraction Kit was used to extract genomic DNA from the blood cell samples.

The chain links TRBV9 with TRBJ2-3; TRBD2 lines up with 10 middle nucleotides. This sequence originates from a man in his thirties or forties in good health and CMV-seronegative. Sequenced input: PBMCs. The CDR3 here reads CASSLGLAASTDTQYF. The base sequence is TGTGCCAGCAGCCTAGGACTAGCGGCTAGCACAGATACGCAGTATTTT. The reference TRBV9 and TRBJ2-3 proteins fill in what lies around the CDR3, so the full variable domain reads DSGVTQTPKHLITATGQRVTLRCSPRSGDLSVYWYQQSLDQGLQFLIQYYNGEERAKGNILERFSAQQFPDLHSELNLSSLELGDSALYFCASSLGLAASTDTQYFGPGTRLTVL.